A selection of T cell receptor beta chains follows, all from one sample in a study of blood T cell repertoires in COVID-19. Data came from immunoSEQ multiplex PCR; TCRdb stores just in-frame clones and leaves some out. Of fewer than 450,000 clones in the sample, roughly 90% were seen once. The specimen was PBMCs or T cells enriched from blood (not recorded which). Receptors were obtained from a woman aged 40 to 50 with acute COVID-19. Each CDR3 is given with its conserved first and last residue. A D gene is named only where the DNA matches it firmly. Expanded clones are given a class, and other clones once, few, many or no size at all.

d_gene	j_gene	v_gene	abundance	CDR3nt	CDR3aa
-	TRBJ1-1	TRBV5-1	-	TGCGCCAGCAGCTTGGGAGGACAACGGAACACTGAAGCTTTCTTT	CASSLGGQRNTEAFF
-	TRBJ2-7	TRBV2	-	TGTGCCAGCACCTCCAGGGGGGTTGGCCACGAGCAGTACTTC	CASTSRGVGHEQYF
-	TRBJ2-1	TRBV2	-	TGTGCCAGCAGTCAGGGGTCAGGTGTAAAAAATGAGCAGTTCTTC	CASSQGSGVKNEQFF
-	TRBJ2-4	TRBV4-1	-	TGCGCCAGCAGCCAAGAGCCCAGGGAAAACATTCAGTACTTC	CASSQEPRENIQYF
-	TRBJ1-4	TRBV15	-	TGTGCCACCAGCGGGGCCTGGGGCAAGGTGGCAACTAATGAAAAACTGTTTTTT	CATSGAWGKVATNEKLFF
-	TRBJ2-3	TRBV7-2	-	TGTGCCAGCAGCTTAGAGCAGGGCACAGATACGCAGTATTTT	CASSLEQGTDTQYF
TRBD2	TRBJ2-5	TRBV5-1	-	TGCGCCAGCAGCTTGGCTAGCGGGGGGGCAGAGGAGACCCAGTACTTC	CASSLASGGAEETQYF
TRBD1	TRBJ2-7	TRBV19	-	TGTGCCAGTAGTATGGGGAGACAGGGTTTCGAGCAGTACTTC	CASSMGRQGFEQYF
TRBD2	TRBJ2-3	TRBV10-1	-	TGCGCCAGCAGTGAGGTGGGACTAGCGGGGGGGCCAGATACGCAGTATTTT	CASSEVGLAGGPDTQYF
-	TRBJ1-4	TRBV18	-	TGTGCCAGCTCACCACTCCCCGCCGCAGGGCTTAATGAAAAACTGTTTTTT	CASSPLPAAGLNEKLFF
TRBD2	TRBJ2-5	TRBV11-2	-	TGTGCCAGCAGCTTAGATCACGGTCGGGGGACTAAAGTGGCCCGTGAGACCCAGTACTTC	CASSLDHGRGTKVARETQYF
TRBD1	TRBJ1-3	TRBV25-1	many	TGTGCCAGCAGTGATGACAGGGGGGTTGGAAACACCATATATTTT	CASSDDRGVGNTIYF
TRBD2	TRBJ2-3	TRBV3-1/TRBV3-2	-	TGTGCCAGCAGCCAAGGGACTAGCGCGAATACGCAGTATTTT	CASSQGTSANTQYF
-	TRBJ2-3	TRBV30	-	TGTGCCTGGAGTCCTTCGGGACTCGCAGATACGCAGTATTTT	CAWSPSGLADTQYF